These T cell receptor beta chains were read from a single sample in a study of early T cells in non-severe SARS-CoV-2 infection. TCRdb ran MiXCR on the 5' RACE reads and lists one entry per CDR3 protein. The repertoire consists of 65,000 to 75,000 distinct CDR3 sequences, with 11% occurring once and the leading ten covering 3% to 4%. Sequencing was carried out using whole blood. Every receptor here comes from an adult who was a healthcare worker with PCR-confirmed SARS-CoV-2 infection or an uninfected control (not recorded which). Both conserved end residues are part of each CDR3. The D gene is left open where the match is weak. Expanded clones get a size class; other rows say once, few or many, or leave the size out.

d_gene	v_gene	abundance	j_gene	CDR3aa	CDR3nt
NA	TRBV7-2	few	TRBJ1-2	CASSLAPGNYGYTF	TGTGCCAGCAGCTTAGCTCCGGGAAACTATGGCTACACCTTC
NA	TRBV3-1	NA	TRBJ2-2	CASSPPSWGTDGELFF	TGTGCCAGCAGCCCTCCTAGCTGGGGGACCGACGGGGAGCTGTTTTTT
NA	TRBV7-8	many	TRBJ1-1	CASSFDAGLNTEAFF	TGTGCCAGCAGCTTCGACGCCGGACTGAACACTGAAGCTTTCTTT
TRBD2	TRBV27	few	TRBJ2-1	CASGLAGGGNEQFF	TGTGCCAGCGGACTAGCGGGGGGCGGTAATGAGCAGTTCTTC
TRBD1	TRBV4-1	many	TRBJ1-3	CASSQGQGASGNTIYF	TGCGCCAGCAGCCAAGGACAGGGGGCTTCTGGAAACACCATATATTTT
NA	TRBV20-1	many	TRBJ1-1	CSARVSGALDTEAFF	TGCAGTGCTCGTGTATCGGGGGCCCTAGACACTGAAGCTTTCTTT
NA	TRBV6-2/TRBV6-3	few	TRBJ2-3	CASSPRDPRTSTDTQYF	TGTGCCAGCAGTCCCCGGGACCCAAGGACTAGCACAGATACGCAGTATTTT
NA	TRBV27	many	TRBJ1-1	CASSPLFSPNKDEAFF	TGTGCCAGCAGCCCCCTTTTTAGTCCTAACAAAGATGAAGCTTTCTTT
NA	TRBV20-1	NA	TRBJ2-3	CSARVAGGGGPTDTQYF	TGCAGTGCTAGAGTGGCCGGAGGTGGGGGGCCCACAGATACGCAGTATTTT
NA	TRBV24-1	many	TRBJ1-1	CATSDLWGAEAFF	TGTGCCACCAGTGATTTATGGGGGGCTGAAGCTTTCTTT
NA	TRBV11-2	many	TRBJ2-7	CASSFNRDYEQYF	TGTGCCAGCAGCTTTAACAGGGATTACGAGCAGTACTTC
NA	TRBV6-5	many	TRBJ2-3	CASSTRGPTDTQYF	TGTGCCAGCAGTACTCGGGGGCCCACAGATACGCAGTATTTT
TRBD2	TRBV3-1	few	TRBJ2-7	CASSQLAGAVDEQYF	TGTGCCAGCAGCCAACTAGCGGGTGCGGTGGACGAGCAGTACTTC
NA	TRBV18	NA	TRBJ2-1	CASSRASGVGSSYNEQFF	TGTGCCAGCTCACGGGCGAGCGGAGTGGGGAGCTCCTACAATGAGCAGTTCTTC
NA	TRBV18	many	TRBJ1-4	CASSPRQQGEKLFF	TGTGCCAGCTCACCCCGACAGCAAGGTGAAAAACTGTTTTTT
TRBD1	TRBV6-5	few	TRBJ2-7	CASSYGPQGRSYEQYF	TGTGCCAGCAGTTATGGACCACAGGGGCGCTCCTACGAGCAGTACTTC
NA	TRBV12-3/TRBV12-4	NA	TRBJ1-3	CASTPSPGRSGNTIYF	TGTGCCAGCACCCCCTCCCCTGGGCGCTCTGGAAACACCATATATTTT
NA	TRBV24-1	many	TRBJ2-1	CATSDFPRAQGEQFF	TGTGCCACCAGTGATTTCCCGCGGGCTCAAGGTGAGCAGTTCTTC
NA	TRBV3-1	many	TRBJ2-7	CASSGDDLEQYF	TGTGCCAGCAGCGGCGACGACTTAGAGCAGTACTTC
NA	TRBV11-2	many	TRBJ2-7	CASSLGTASGEQYF	TGTGCCAGCAGCTTAGGTACAGCCTCGGGAGAGCAGTACTTC
TRBD2	TRBV20-1	NA	TRBJ2-1	CSARDYGLAGNNEQFF	TGCAGTGCTAGAGATTACGGACTAGCGGGGAACAATGAGCAGTTCTTC
NA	TRBV6-5	NA	TRBJ2-5	CASSRTLRQQETQYF	TGTGCCAGCAGCCGAACACTGAGACAGCAAGAGACCCAGTACTTC
TRBD2	TRBV29-1	many	TRBJ2-7	CSVFGLAGEGTYEQYF	TGCAGCGTCTTCGGACTAGCGGGGGAAGGAACCTACGAGCAGTACTTC
NA	TRBV19	many	TRBJ2-6	CASSMSPGANVLTF	TGTGCCAGTAGTATGTCGCCTGGGGCCAACGTCCTGACTTTC
NA	TRBV12-3/TRBV12-4	NA	TRBJ1-5	CASSLGPLSANQPQHF	TGTGCCAGCAGCCTGGGACCTCTTTCGGCCAATCAGCCCCAGCATTTT
NA	TRBV7-9	many	TRBJ2-7	CASSSGGLGEQYF	TGTGCCAGCAGCTCCGGAGGGCTGGGCGAGCAGTACTTC
NA	TRBV6-1	many	TRBJ1-6	CASSGPRGGSPLHF	TGTGCCAGCAGTGGTCCCAGGGGAGGCTCACCCCTCCACTTT
NA	TRBV15	NA	TRBJ2-1	CATSGGRDAEQFF	TGTGCCACCAGCGGAGGCAGGGATGCTGAGCAGTTCTTC
NA	TRBV5-1	NA	TRBJ1-6	CASSLEAVNSPLHF	TGCGCCAGCAGCTTGGAGGCAGTAAATTCACCCCTCCACTTT
NA	TRBV20-1	NA	TRBJ1-4	CSASQIVRGREKLFF	TGCAGTGCTAGCCAGATTGTAAGGGGAAGAGAAAAACTGTTTTTT
NA	TRBV6-5	many	TRBJ2-5	CASSYSPEQETQYF	TGTGCCAGCAGTTACTCGCCGGAGCAAGAGACCCAGTACTTC
TRBD2	TRBV24-1	many	TRBJ2-6	CATSDSSGRGPGANVLTF	TGTGCCACCAGTGACTCCAGCGGGAGGGGGCCTGGGGCCAACGTCCTGACTTTC
TRBD1	TRBV5-1	many	TRBJ1-1	CASSWGQSMNTEAFF	TGCGCCAGCAGCTGGGGACAGAGCATGAACACTGAAGCTTTCTTT
NA	TRBV4-1	many	TRBJ1-6	CASSQGRPGYSPLHF	TGCGCCAGCAGCCAAGGCCGCCCTGGATATTCACCCCTCCACTTT
TRBD1	TRBV7-9	many	TRBJ2-1	CASSLVSGQAYNEQFF	TGTGCCAGCAGCTTAGTTTCGGGACAGGCATACAATGAGCAGTTCTTC
TRBD2	TRBV19	many	TRBJ2-1	CASSIDLGGINEQFF	TGTGCCAGTAGTATAGATTTGGGGGGGATCAATGAGCAGTTCTTC
NA	TRBV7-9	NA	TRBJ1-1	CASSLPDKGSTEAFF	TGTGCCAGCAGTCTACCTGACAAGGGTAGCACTGAAGCTTTCTTT
TRBD1	TRBV27	many	TRBJ1-2	CASKGQGRYGYTF	TGTGCCAGCAAAGGACAGGGGAGGTATGGCTACACCTTC
NA	TRBV5-1	NA	TRBJ2-1	CASSAAVGPTGPPGSYNEQFF	TGCGCCAGCAGCGCAGCGGTGGGCCCGACTGGTCCCCCCGGTTCCTACAATGAGCAGTTCTTC
NA	TRBV20-1	many	TRBJ2-3	CSAPGGAHWADTQYF	TGCAGTGCTCCCGGCGGGGCCCATTGGGCAGATACGCAGTATTTT
NA	TRBV2	NA	TRBJ1-5	CASSYRAQNQPQHF	TGTGCCAGCAGTTACCGGGCCCAAAATCAGCCCCAGCATTTT
TRBD2	TRBV10-2	many	TRBJ2-5	CASSPLAGGRETQYF	TGCGCCAGCAGCCCCCTAGCGGGGGGGCGAGAGACCCAGTACTTC
TRBD2	TRBV7-2	many	TRBJ2-5	CASSFSSGGAQETQYF	TGTGCCAGCAGCTTCTCTAGCGGGGGGGCCCAAGAGACCCAGTACTTC
TRBD1	TRBV7-9	few	TRBJ2-1	CASSPDRLRNNEQFF	TGTGCCAGCAGCCCGGACAGGCTTCGTAACAATGAGCAGTTCTTC
NA	TRBV6-6	many	TRBJ2-3	CASSPYLGSSTDTQYF	TGTGCCAGCAGTCCTTACCTAGGGTCTAGCACAGATACGCAGTATTTT
NA	TRBV29-1	many	TRBJ2-5	CSAEGLLQETQYF	TGCAGCGCCGAAGGTCTACTACAAGAGACCCAGTACTTC
NA	TRBV2	many	TRBJ1-1	CASRVQQGNTEAFF	TGTGCCAGCAGAGTCCAACAGGGGAACACTGAAGCTTTCTTT
TRBD2	TRBV27	NA	TRBJ2-3	CASSSGLAATDTQYF	TGTGCCAGCAGTTCGGGACTAGCGGCCACAGATACGCAGTATTTT
NA	TRBV12-3/TRBV12-4	NA	TRBJ1-1	CASSFSTGKAEAFF	TGTGCCAGCAGTTTTAGTACGGGGAAGGCTGAAGCTTTCTTT
NA	TRBV7-8	NA	TRBJ2-7	CASSLRTGGSYEQYF	TGTGCCAGCAGCTTACGGACCGGGGGCTCCTACGAGCAGTACTTC
TRBD1	TRBV4-1	many	TRBJ1-1	CASSQPKTPGTGIEAFF	TGCGCCAGCAGCCAACCAAAAACACCCGGGACAGGGATTGAAGCTTTCTTT
TRBD2	TRBV29-1	few	TRBJ2-7	CSVERLAGGPEQYF	TGCAGCGTTGAGCGGCTAGCGGGAGGGCCCGAGCAGTACTTC
TRBD1	TRBV5-5	many	TRBJ1-2	CASSFGQAKNYGYTF	TGTGCCAGCAGCTTTGGACAGGCGAAAAACTATGGCTACACCTTC